What follows are 21 T cell receptor beta chains derived from one specimen sequenced in a study of post-analysis software for immune sequencing data. General study points: Comparison of patients with controls showed four or five TRBV segments more frequent in patients, TRBV5-6, TRBV5-1 and TRBV20-1 among them.

The authors incorporated unique molecular identifiers into the TCR beta cDNA libraries. TCRdb reprocessed the PCR reads with MiXCR, giving one entry per CDR3 protein. The repertoire consists of roughly 870,000 distinct CDR3 sequences, with about 53% occurring once and the leading ten covering 4.6%. Antigens of these TCRs are unknown. The source material was blood. These receptors were collected from a girl aged 10-17 years with multiple sclerosis.

The chain links TRBV6-2 or TRBV6-3 to TRBJ2-5; possibly TRBD2 for D (5 bases). The germline CDR1 and CDR2 sequences are MNHEY and SVGEGT. This CDR3 is 14 amino acids long. The ends were cut back, 8 bases at V and 2 bases at J, with 15 bases in the middle. CDR3 protein: CASDYSALQETQYF. In DNA, the CDR3 is TGTGCCAGCGACTACTCAGCCTTACAAGAGACCCAGTACTTC.

This chain joins TRBV30 and TRBJ1-6; 8 bases are shared with TRBD1. In germline, CDR1 is GTSNPN, CDR2 SVGIG (reference sequence). CDR3 length: 13 residues. The ends lost 1 base at V and 9 bases at J; junction bases unmatched: 2. The CDR3: CAWSEDRASPLHF. Here the CDR3 DNA reads TGTGCCTGGAGTGAGGACAGGGCTTCACCCCTCCACTTT.

This clonotype has only a few counts. The chain employs TRBV7-9 and TRBJ1-2; D gene uncertain. The CDR3 totals 15 residues. Deletions cut 6 bases from V and 0 bases from J, with 14 bases between. Germline lookup yields CDR1 SEHNR and CDR2 FQNEAQ (reference sequence). The CDR3 DNA follows: TGTGCCAGCAGTTTCGACGCCGTAGCTAACTATGGCTACACCTTC. Translation gives CASSFDAVANYGYTF.

V usage is TRBV4-1 and J usage is TRBJ2-7, with TRBD2 matching over 11 bases. This CDR3 is 20 amino acids long. V lost 0 bases to trimming and J lost 2 bases; unmatched junction nucleotides: 15. The germline V gene has CDR1 MGHRA and CDR2 YSYEKL. The CDR3 region is CASSQEWVRLAGFLPYEQYF. CDR3 nucleotide sequence: TGCGCCAGCAGCCAAGAATGGGTGAGACTAGCGGGATTCCTTCCCTACGAGCAGTACTTC.

The rearrangement uses TRBV6-5 and TRBJ2-1, with a weak D call TRBD2 (5 bases). Trimming took 8 bases from V and 0 from J, leaving 14 bases between them. The germline V gene encodes CDR1 MNHEY and CDR2 SVGAGI. The CDR3 has 15 residues. The CDR3 DNA sequence: TGTGCCAGCTCTTTTACTAGTTTCTCCTACAATGAGCAGTTCTTC. Protein product: CASSFTSFSYNEQFF.

The chain recombines TRBV27 with TRBJ1-2, with D tentatively TRBD1 (5 bases). CDR3 size: 14 residues. Germline CDR1 and CDR2: MNHEY and SMNVEV (reference sequence). Trimming cost V 6 bases and J 2 bases, with 13 bases left between them. CDR3 coding DNA: TGTGCCAGCAGCCCGGGACGGACAAACTATGGCTACACCTTC. Translating it yields CASSPGRTNYGYTF.

The chain recombines TRBV2 with TRBJ2-4; D assignment may be TRBD1 or TRBD2 (5 bases each). CDR1 and CDR2 from the germline V gene are SNHLY and FYNNEI. The CDR3 is 17 amino acids. V was cut by 3 bases and J by 8 bases, with 23 bases left in between. CDR3 sequence (DNA): TGTGCCAGCAGTGATTCCCTGGGACCCGGTTCTGCGCACATTCAGTACTTC. Its translation is CASSDSLGPGSAHIQYF.

The genes are TRBV7-9 and TRBJ2-5; 9 bases are shared with TRBD1. This CDR3 is built from 14 residues. Trimming removed 3 bases from V and 4 bases from J; junction bases left unmatched: 3. Germline CDR1 is SEHNR and CDR2 is FQNEAQ (reference sequence). The CDR3 is CASSFTGGAETQYF. The CDR3 DNA reads TGTGCCAGCAGCTTTACAGGGGGCGCAGAGACCCAGTACTTC.

This sequence joins TRBV20-1 and TRBJ2-6; 7 nucleotides line up with TRBD1. This CDR3 region has 17 residues. Unmatched junction bases numbered 5, after V lost 0 bases and J lost 0 bases. Germline V gene lookup returns CDR1 DFQATT and CDR2 SNEGSKA (reference sequence). The CDR3 region is CSARDESGGSGANVLTF. The CDR3 nucleotides are TGCAGTGCTAGAGATGAGTCAGGGGGCTCTGGGGCCAACGTCCTGACTTTC.

This clonotype was counted only a few times. The chain employs TRBV5-1 and TRBJ2-4; TRBD2 aligns across 13 bases. Trimming at V came to 4 bases and at J to 13 bases, leaving 14 bases not matched to a gene. The CDR3 runs to 16 residues. Germline values: CDR1 SGHRS, CDR2 YFSETQ. CDR3 DNA: TGCGCCAGCAGCCCCCAGACTAGCGGGAGGACCACGGAGCAGTACTTC. It is translated as CASSPQTSGRTTEQYF.

CDR3 coding DNA: TGTGCCAGCAGCGAAACCCGGAATCAGCCCCAGCATTTT. This codes for CASSETRNQPQHF. This chain connects TRBV6-2 or TRBV6-3 to TRBJ1-5; D remains unclear. The V gene lost 6 bases and the J gene lost 4 bases, with 10 bases spanning the gap. Per germline, CDR1 MNHEY and CDR2 SVGEGT. The CDR3 is 13 amino acids.

The gene calls are TRBV29-1 and TRBJ2-1; 11 bases agree with TRBD2. This CDR3 spans 14 amino acids. Germline-derived CDR1 and CDR2 are SQVTM and ANQGSEA. V lost 2 bases to trimming and J lost 10 bases; unmatched junction nucleotides: 7. Here the CDR3 reads CSVERILAGVEQFF. In nucleotides, the CDR3 is TGCAGCGTTGAACGAATACTAGCGGGAGTGGAGCAGTTCTTC.

The chain recombines TRBV6-5 with TRBJ2-3; D may be TRBD2 (6 bases). V was cut by 2 bases and J by 5 bases, with 17 bases left in between. The CDR3 extends over 16 amino acids. CDR1 and CDR2 (germline): MNHEY, SVGAGI. CDR3 in amino acids: CASSYRTGTSEDTQYF. CDR3 DNA: TGTGCCAGCAGTTACCGGACCGGGACTTCGGAAGATACGCAGTATTTT.

This clonotype has more than one count but fewer than ten. V gene TRBV7-2 combines with J gene TRBJ1-2; TRBD1 matches 7 bases. The CDR3 has 15 residues. Germline V gene sequence: CDR1 SGHTA, CDR2 FQGNSA. The V and J ends lost 4 bases and 8 bases, in that order; junction bases with no gene match: 13. The CDR3 DNA sequence: TGTGCCAGCAGCTCTCTAGGACAGGCCCAGGAGGGCTACACCTTC. This translates into CASSSLGQAQEGYTF.

The chain has TRBV14 and TRBJ1-4; D possibly corresponds to TRBD1 (6 bases). The germline CDR1 and CDR2 sequences are SGHDN and FVKESK. Trimming removed 4 bases at V and 8 bases at J, with 14 bases between. The CDR3 spans 14 residues. The CDR3 here is CASSPPGDREKLFF. The CDR3 bases are TGTGCCAGCAGCCCGCCGGGAGACAGGGAAAAACTGTTTTTT.

The rearrangement uses TRBV29-1 and TRBJ1-5, with a weak D call TRBD1 (5 bases). V lost 6 bases and J lost 4, with 13 bases in between. CDR3 size: 13 residues. Germline-derived CDR1 and CDR2 are SQVTM and ANQGSEA. The CDR3 protein is CSVRSGFNQPQHF. CDR3 sequence (DNA): TGCAGCGTCCGATCAGGGTTTAATCAGCCCCAGCATTTT.

CDR3: CAIGRGQNEQFF. The DNA of the CDR3 is TGTGCCATTGGCAGGGGACAAAATGAGCAGTTCTTC. The V gene is TRBV6-5, the J gene TRBJ2-1; TRBD1 is a possible D gene (6 bases). This CDR3 is built from 12 residues. Germline values: CDR1 MNHEY, CDR2 SVGAGI. Deletions cut 10 bases from V and 7 bases from J, with 14 bases between.

The gene calls are TRBV10-1 and TRBJ2-5; tentative D call: TRBD1 (6 bases). With 2 bases removed from V and 5 bases from J, the gap between germline ends came to 12 bases. The germline V gene has CDR1 WNHNN and CDR2 SYGVQD (reference sequence). The CDR3 totals 14 residues. DNA of the CDR3: TGCGCCAGCAGTGAGCAGGGGCGAACCGAGACCCAGTACTTC. Protein: CASSEQGRTETQYF.

This rearrangement joins TRBV7-8 to TRBJ2-1; TRBD1 or TRBD2 may be the D gene (6 bases each). V gave up 5 bases and J gave up 0 bases, with 14 bases separating them. Germline CDR1 and CDR2: SGHVS and FQNEAQ. The CDR3 is 16 amino acids. The CDR3 bases are TGTGCCAGCAGCCGGAGGGGGACCTTCTCCTACAATGAGCAGTTCTTC. It is translated as CASSRRGTFSYNEQFF.

This chain connects TRBV5-1 to TRBJ2-2; the D gene could be TRBD1 or TRBD2 (6 bases each). The germline V gene encodes CDR1 SGHRS and CDR2 YFSETQ. V was clipped by 4 bases and J by 5 bases, with 12 bases between them. This CDR3 has 14 amino acids. CDR3 sequence (DNA): TGCGCCAGCAGCGTAATAGGGGGGACCGGGGAGCTGTTTTTT. It yields the protein CASSVIGGTGELFF.

The chain employs TRBV20-1 and TRBJ2-5, with TRBD2 matching over 10 bases. The CDR3 loop spans 15 amino acids. CDR1 and CDR2 from the germline V gene are DFQATT and SNEGSKA (reference sequence). V was pared by 1 base and J by 5 bases, with 7 bases of the junction left unmatched. CDR3 amino acids: CSARGPSGSWETQYF. The CDR3 nucleotides read TGCAGTGCTAGAGGCCCTAGCGGGAGTTGGGAGACCCAGTACTTC.